What follows is one T cell receptor (beta chain) and its context. Time point in this sample: pretreatment peripheral blood. This sample was taken from a study of PD-L1 blockade in urothelial cancer. At the level of the study: Patients' prior chemotherapy regimens numbered 0 to 3. Analyzed time points were 3 weeks (second dose) and 6 weeks after therapy began. Typically, measured as a median, blood samples had 141,255 T cells.

Each PCR reaction had synthetic TCR analog templates spiked into it. Profiled with immunoSEQ multiplex PCR; TCRdb holds only in-frame clones, not every one. Of fewer than 65,000 clones listed, roughly 80% are singletons. V dropped 5 bases and J dropped 5 bases, with 18 bases sitting between them. The CDR3 runs to 16 residues. Germline V gene lookup returns CDR1 SGHNT and CDR2 YENEEA. This chain links TRBV11-3 with TRBJ2-2; maybe TRBD1 (5 bases). The sequence was collected from a man in his sixties or seventies with urothelial cancer. The sequenced sample was PBMCs, obtained around atezolizumab (anti-PD-L1) treatment. The CDR3 here is CASSDNSRDRTGELFF. In DNA, the CDR3 is TGTGCCAGCAGCGACAACAGCAGGGATCGGACCGGGGAGCTGTTTTTT.